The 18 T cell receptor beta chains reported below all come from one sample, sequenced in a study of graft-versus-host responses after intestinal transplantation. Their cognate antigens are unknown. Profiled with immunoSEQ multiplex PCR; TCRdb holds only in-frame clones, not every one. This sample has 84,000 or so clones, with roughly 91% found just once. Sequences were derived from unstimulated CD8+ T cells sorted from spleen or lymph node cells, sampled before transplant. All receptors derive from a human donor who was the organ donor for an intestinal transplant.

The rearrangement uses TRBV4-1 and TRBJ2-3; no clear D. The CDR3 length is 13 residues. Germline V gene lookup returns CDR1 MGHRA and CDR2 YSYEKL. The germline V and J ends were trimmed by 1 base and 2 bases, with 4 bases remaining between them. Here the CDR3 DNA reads TGCGCCAGCAGCCAAGTCCCCACAGATACGCAGTATTTT. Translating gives CASSQVPTDTQYF.

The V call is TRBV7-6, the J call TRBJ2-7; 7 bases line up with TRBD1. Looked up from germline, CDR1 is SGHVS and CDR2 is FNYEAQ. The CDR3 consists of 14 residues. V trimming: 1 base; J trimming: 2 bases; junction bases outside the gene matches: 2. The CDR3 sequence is CASSLGQGAYEQYF. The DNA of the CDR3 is TGTGCCAGCAGCTTAGGGCAGGGGGCCTACGAGCAGTACTTC. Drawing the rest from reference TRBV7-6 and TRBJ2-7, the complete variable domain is GAGVSQSPRYKVTKRGQDVALRCDPISGHVSLYWYRQALGQGPEFLTYFNYEAQQDKSGLPNDRFSAERPEGSISTLTIQRTEQRDSAMYRCASSLGQGAYEQYFGPGTRLTVT.

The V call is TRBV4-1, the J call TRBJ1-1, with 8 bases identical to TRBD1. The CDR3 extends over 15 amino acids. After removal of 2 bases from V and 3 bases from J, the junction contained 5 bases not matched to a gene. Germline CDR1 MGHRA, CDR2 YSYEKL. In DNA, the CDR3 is TGCGCCAGCAGCCAAACACCGGGACAGGACACTGAAGCTTTCTTT. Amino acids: CASSQTPGQDTEAFF.

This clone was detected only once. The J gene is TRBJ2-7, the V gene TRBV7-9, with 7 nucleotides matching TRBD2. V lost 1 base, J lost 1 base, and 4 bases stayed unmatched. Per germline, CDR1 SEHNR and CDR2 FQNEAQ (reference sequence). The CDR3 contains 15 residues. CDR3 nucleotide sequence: TGTGCCAGCAGCTTAGGGGGGGGGTTTTCCTACGAGCAGTACTTC. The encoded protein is CASSLGGGFSYEQYF.

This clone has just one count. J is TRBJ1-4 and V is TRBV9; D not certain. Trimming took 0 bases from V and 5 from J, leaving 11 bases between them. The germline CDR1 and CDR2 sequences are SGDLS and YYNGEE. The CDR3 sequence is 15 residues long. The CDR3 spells CASSVALGGNEKLFF. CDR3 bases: TGTGCCAGCAGCGTAGCCCTCGGAGGGAATGAAAAACTGTTTTTT.

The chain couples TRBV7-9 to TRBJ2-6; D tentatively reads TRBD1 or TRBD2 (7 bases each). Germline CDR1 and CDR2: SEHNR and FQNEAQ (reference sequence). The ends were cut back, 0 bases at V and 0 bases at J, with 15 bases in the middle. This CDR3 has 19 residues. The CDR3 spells CASSLAQAGGDSGANVLTF. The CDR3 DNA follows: TGTGCCAGCAGCTTAGCGCAGGCAGGGGGGGACTCTGGGGCCAACGTCCTGACTTTC.

For the CDR3, the DNA is TGTGCCAGCAGCTTCGGGGACGACTTTCTGAATGAGCAGTTCTTC. This gives the protein CASSFGDDFLNEQFF. This rearrangement joins TRBV5-4 to TRBJ2-1; D may match TRBD1 or TRBD2 (5 bases each). Germline values: CDR1 SGHNT, CDR2 YYREEE (reference sequence). Trimming left V 2 bases short and J 7 bases short, with 16 bases between. The length of the CDR3 is 15 residues. Together with reference TRBV5-4 and TRBJ2-1, the CDR3 gives the full variable domain: ETGVTQSPTHLIKTRGQQVTLRCSSQSGHNTVSWYQQALGQGPQFIFQYYREEENGRGNFPPRFSGLQFPNYSSELNVNALELDDSALYLCASSFGDDFLNEQFFGPGTRLTVL.

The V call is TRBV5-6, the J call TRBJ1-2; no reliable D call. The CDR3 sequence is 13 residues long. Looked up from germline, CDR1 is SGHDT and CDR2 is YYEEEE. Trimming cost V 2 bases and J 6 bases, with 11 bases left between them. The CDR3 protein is CASSFPRVHGYTF. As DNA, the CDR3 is TGTGCCAGCAGCTTTCCACGGGTACATGGCTACACCTTC.

The CDR3 sequence is CASSFSSRYTQYF. The CDR3 bases are TGTGCCAGCAGTTTTTCTAGCAGGTATACGCAGTATTTT. The chain employs TRBV28 and TRBJ2-3; tentative D call: TRBD2 (5 bases). Germline CDR1 MDHEN, CDR2 SYDVKM. V was clipped by 3 bases and J by 7 bases, with 11 bases between them. The CDR3 is made up of 13 amino acids.

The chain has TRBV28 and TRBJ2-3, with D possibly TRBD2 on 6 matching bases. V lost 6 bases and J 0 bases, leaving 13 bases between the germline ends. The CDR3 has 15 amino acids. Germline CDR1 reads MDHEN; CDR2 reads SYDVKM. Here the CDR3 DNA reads TGTGCCAGCAGCGAAGACGGGACTAGCACAGATACGCAGTATTTT. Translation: CASSEDGTSTDTQYF.

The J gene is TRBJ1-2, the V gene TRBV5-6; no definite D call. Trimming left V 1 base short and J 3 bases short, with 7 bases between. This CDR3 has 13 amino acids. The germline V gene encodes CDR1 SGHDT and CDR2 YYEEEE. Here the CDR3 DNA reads TGTGCCAGCAGCTTGCGGGGAGACTATGGCTACACCTTC. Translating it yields CASSLRGDYGYTF.

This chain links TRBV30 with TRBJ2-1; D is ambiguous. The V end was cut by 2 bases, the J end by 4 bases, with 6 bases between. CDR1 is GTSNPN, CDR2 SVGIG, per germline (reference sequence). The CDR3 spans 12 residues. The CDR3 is CAWSPGYNEQFF. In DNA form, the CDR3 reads TGTGCCTGGAGTCCTGGATACAATGAGCAGTTCTTC.

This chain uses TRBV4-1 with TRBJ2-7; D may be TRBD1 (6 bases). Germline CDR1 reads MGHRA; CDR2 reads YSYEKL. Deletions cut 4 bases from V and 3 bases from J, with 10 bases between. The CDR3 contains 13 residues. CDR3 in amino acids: CASSPGHNYEQYF. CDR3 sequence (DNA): TGCGCCAGCAGCCCGGGACACAACTACGAGCAGTACTTC.

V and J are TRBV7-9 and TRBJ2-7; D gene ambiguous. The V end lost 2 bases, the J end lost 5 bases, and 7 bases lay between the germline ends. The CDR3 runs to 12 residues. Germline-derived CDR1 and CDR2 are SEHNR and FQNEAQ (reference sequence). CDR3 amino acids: CASSLFSNEQYF. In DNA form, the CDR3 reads TGTGCCAGCAGCTTATTTAGCAACGAGCAGTACTTC.

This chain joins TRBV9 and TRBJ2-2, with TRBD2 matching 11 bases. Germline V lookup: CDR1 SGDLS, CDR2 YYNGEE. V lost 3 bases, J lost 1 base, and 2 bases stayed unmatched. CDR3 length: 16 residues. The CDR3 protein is CASSASGGLNTGELFF. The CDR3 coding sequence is TGTGCCAGCAGCGCTAGCGGGGGGTTGAACACCGGGGAGCTGTTTTTT.

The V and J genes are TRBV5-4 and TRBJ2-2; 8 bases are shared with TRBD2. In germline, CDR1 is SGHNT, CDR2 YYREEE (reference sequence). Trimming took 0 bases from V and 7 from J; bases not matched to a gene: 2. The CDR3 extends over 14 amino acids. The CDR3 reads CASSLGLAIGELFF. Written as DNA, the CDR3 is TGTGCCAGCAGCTTGGGACTAGCGATCGGGGAGCTGTTTTTT.

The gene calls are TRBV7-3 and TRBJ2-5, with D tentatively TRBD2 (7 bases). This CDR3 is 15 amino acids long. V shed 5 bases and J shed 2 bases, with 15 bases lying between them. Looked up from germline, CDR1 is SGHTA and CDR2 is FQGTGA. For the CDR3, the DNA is TGTGCCAGCAGCCACGTCGGGGGGCAGCAAGAGACCCAGTACTTC. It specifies CASSHVGGQQETQYF.

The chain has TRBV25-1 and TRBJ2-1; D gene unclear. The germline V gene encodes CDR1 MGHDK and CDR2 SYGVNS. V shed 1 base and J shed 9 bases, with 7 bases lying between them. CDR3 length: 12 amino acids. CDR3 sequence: CASSEFIGEQFF. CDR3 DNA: TGTGCCAGCAGTGAATTCATCGGTGAGCAGTTCTTC. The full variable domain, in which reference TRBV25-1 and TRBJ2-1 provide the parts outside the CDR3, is EADIYQTPRYLVIGTGKKITLECSQTMGHDKMYWYQQDPGMELHLIHYSYGVNSTEKGDLSSESTVSRIRTEHFPLTLESARPSHTSQYLCASSEFIGEQFFGPGTRLTVL.